A selection of T cell receptor beta chains follows, all from one sample in a study of shared clonotypes between healthy human individuals. TCRdb's table, derived via immunoSEQ multiplex PCR, lists solely in-frame clones and lacks some. This sample has roughly 2,300,000 clones; around 92% occur once, and the top ten carry around 0.4%. Sequencing was done on a sample of naive CD4+ T cells from PBMCs. The receptors were gathered from a man aged 18-30 years in good health. Some clones in this sample may be carry-over from other donors' samples. Both conserved end residues are part of each CDR3. A D gene is named only where the DNA matches it firmly. Clone sizes are given selectively: once, few, many, or a class where the clone is expanded.

D	size	V	J	CDR3	DNA
NA	NA	TRBV7-2	TRBJ1-2	CASSQIQPAGYTF	TGTGCCAGCAGCCAGATCCAGCCGGCTGGCTACACCTTC
NA	NA	TRBV28	TRBJ2-1	CASSSLLAGSYNEQFF	TGTGCCAGCAGTTCCCTTCTGGCCGGCTCCTACAATGAGCAGTTCTTC
NA	NA	TRBV5-4	TRBJ1-6	CASSLVVGSPLHF	TGTGCCAGCAGCTTGGTGGTGGGTTCACCCCTCCACTTT
TRBD1	NA	TRBV5-1	TRBJ2-1	CASSSGQGFSYNEQFF	TGCGCCAGCAGCTCGGGACAGGGGTTCTCCTACAATGAGCAGTTCTTC
NA	NA	TRBV7-9	TRBJ2-5	CASSKGGMRQETQYF	TGTGCCAGCAGTAAAGGCGGGATGAGGCAAGAGACCCAGTACTTC
NA	NA	TRBV10-2	TRBJ2-7	CASSDSYEQYF	TGCGCCAGCAGTGACTCCTACGAGCAGTACTTC
NA	NA	TRBV2	TRBJ2-7	CAINRARGSYEQYF	TGTGCCATTAATAGGGCTAGAGGGTCCTACGAGCAGTACTTC
NA	NA	TRBV6-1	TRBJ2-7	CASSEIIVGHTLPGF	TGTGCCAGCAGTGAAATAATTGTGGGACACACGTTGCCGGGGTTC
TRBD2	NA	TRBV29-1	TRBJ2-5	CTAGGGEETQYF	TGCACCGCGGGGGGGGGTGAAGAGACCCAGTACTTC
NA	NA	TRBV11-1	TRBJ2-5	CASSRDAPETQYF	TGTGCCAGCAGCCGGGACGCCCCAGAGACCCAGTACTTC
NA	NA	TRBV28	TRBJ1-5	CASTSPGRRYSNQPQHF	TGTGCCAGCACCTCACCGGGACGACGATATAGCAATCAGCCCCAGCATTTT
TRBD1	NA	TRBV5-1	TRBJ1-1	CASSLVGTGGTEAFF	TGCGCCAGCAGCTTGGTCGGGACAGGGGGCACTGAAGCTTTCTTT
NA	NA	TRBV7-9	TRBJ1-4	CASSLSGNEKLFF	TGTGCCAGCAGCTTGTCAGGGAATGAAAAACTGTTTTTT
NA	NA	TRBV5-1	TRBJ1-1	CASSLASAGRNTEAFF	TGCGCCAGCAGCTTGGCCAGCGCCGGGCGTAACACTGAAGCTTTCTTT
TRBD1	NA	TRBV7-8	TRBJ2-5	CASSPFRDRGQETQYF	TGTGCCAGCAGCCCCTTCCGGGACAGGGGCCAAGAGACCCAGTACTTC
TRBD2	NA	TRBV9	TRBJ2-1	CASSVNPGGTYNEQFF	TGTGCCAGCAGCGTAAATCCGGGGGGGACCTACAATGAGCAGTTCTTC
NA	NA	TRBV7-2	TRBJ2-1	CASSLVGGWYNEQFF	TGTGCCAGCAGCTTAGTGGGGGGTTGGTACAATGAGCAGTTCTTC
NA	NA	TRBV7-9	TRBJ2-1	CASIGQEQFF	TGTGCCAGCATCGGACAAGAGCAGTTCTTC
NA	NA	TRBV18	TRBJ2-3	CASSRRIPRTGDLSTDTQYF	TGTGCCAGCTCTCGCAGAATACCTCGTACGGGGGACCTAAGCACAGATACGCAGTATTTT
TRBD2	NA	TRBV18	TRBJ2-7	CASSPGLAGTEQYF	TGTGCCAGCTCACCCGGGCTAGCGGGAACCGAGCAGTACTTC
NA	few	TRBV27	TRBJ2-5	CASSSPARETQYF	TGTGCCAGCAGTTCACCGGCCCGAGAGACCCAGTACTTC
TRBD1	NA	TRBV19	TRBJ1-1	CASSQNRGDEAFF	TGTGCCAGTAGCCAGAACAGGGGTGATGAGGCTTTCTTT
NA	NA	TRBV15	TRBJ1-5	CATSRAGAGSNQPQHF	TGTGCCACCAGCAGAGCGGGGGCGGGAAGCAATCAGCCCCAGCATTTT
NA	NA	TRBV2	TRBJ1-2	CASSGERSNYGYTF	TGTGCCAGCAGTGGCGAACGTTCTAACTATGGCTACACCTTC
TRBD2	NA	TRBV19	TRBJ2-3	CASSIGAGGVAQYF	TGTGCCAGTAGTATAGGTGCGGGAGGGGTCGCTCAGTATTTT
NA	NA	TRBV7-3	TRBJ2-7	CASSVGPSSYEQYF	TGTGCCAGCAGCGTGGGACCGAGCTCCTACGAGCAGTACTTC
NA	NA	TRBV5-1	TRBJ2-1	CASRPRLGSYNEQFF	TGCGCCAGCAGACCCCGGTTGGGCTCCTACAATGAGCAGTTCTTC
TRBD1	NA	TRBV6-1	TRBJ2-7	CASSFDRVVEQYF	TGTGCCAGCAGTTTCGACAGGGTAGTCGAGCAGTACTTC
TRBD1	NA	TRBV6-5	TRBJ2-2	CASKAGGTGELFF	TGTGCCAGCAAGGCAGGGGGCACCGGGGAGCTGTTTTTT
NA	few	TRBV9	TRBJ1-5	CASSVGDGSNQPQHF	TGTGCCAGCAGCGTAGGAGACGGTAGCAATCAGCCCCAGCATTTT
NA	NA	TRBV7-8	TRBJ2-2	CASSSRDEGTGELFF	TGTGCCAGCAGCTCCCGGGACGAGGGCACCGGGGAGCTGTTTTTT
NA	NA	TRBV27	TRBJ2-5	CASSFAGQETQYF	TGTGCCAGCAGTTTTGCAGGGCAAGAGACCCAGTACTTC
NA	NA	TRBV6-5	TRBJ2-7	CASSPGDRTHEQYF	TGTGCCAGCAGTCCCGGGGATCGCACCCACGAGCAGTACTTC
TRBD2	NA	TRBV7-2	TRBJ2-7	CASSLNLAGAEQYF	TGTGCCAGCAGCTTAAACCTAGCGGGAGCCGAGCAGTACTTC
TRBD1	NA	TRBV5-4	TRBJ1-1	CASSHGPRTGGTEAFF	TGTGCCAGCAGCCACGGACCTAGGACAGGCGGCACTGAAGCTTTCTTT
NA	NA	TRBV5-6	TRBJ2-3	CASSPGTPGADTQYF	TGTGCCAGCAGTCCGGGAACGCCGGGGGCAGATACGCAGTATTTT
NA	NA	TRBV27	TRBJ2-2	CASSLDTGELFF	TGTGCCAGCAGTTTGGACACCGGGGAGCTGTTTTTT
NA	NA	TRBV11-2	TRBJ2-2	CASSLVRGGTGELFF	TGTGCCAGCAGCTTAGTCAGGGGGGGCACCGGGGAGCTGTTTTTT
TRBD1	NA	TRBV25-1	TRBJ2-5	CASSAYNRDRGFETQYF	TGTGCCAGCAGTGCCTATAACCGGGACAGGGGGTTTGAGACCCAGTACTTC
NA	once	TRBV6-5	TRBJ1-6	CASSYGRQGSSPLHF	TGTGCCAGCAGTTACGGGAGGCAGGGGAGTTCACCCCTCCACTTT
TRBD1	once	TRBV6-5	TRBJ2-1	CASSGPGQGPFF	TGTGCCAGCAGCGGACCCGGACAGGGACCGTTCTTC
NA	NA	TRBV6-1	TRBJ2-7	CASSGGGSRYEQYF	TGTGCCAGCAGTGGTGGGGGCAGCCGATACGAGCAGTACTTC
TRBD2	NA	TRBV18	TRBJ2-6	CASSTRTSGSVSGANVLTF	TGTGCCAGCTCAACACGGACTAGCGGGAGTGTCTCCGGGGCCAACGTCCTGACTTTC
TRBD1	NA	TRBV28	TRBJ1-2	CASRRQGQDYGYTF	TGTGCCAGCAGGCGACAGGGCCAAGACTATGGCTACACCTTC
NA	NA	TRBV2	TRBJ2-3	CASRDTHSTDTQYF	TGTGCCAGCCGGGACACCCACTCCACAGATACGCAGTATTTT
NA	NA	TRBV6-6	TRBJ1-4	CASTQSLVGEKLFF	TGTGCCAGCACCCAGAGCCTTGTGGGTGAAAAACTGTTTTTT
NA	once	TRBV5-4	TRBJ1-2	CASSLDSYGYTF	TGTGCCAGCAGCTTGGATTCTTATGGCTACACCTTC
TRBD2	NA	TRBV28	TRBJ2-1	CASSAAGGPEQFF	TGTGCCAGCAGTGCGGCGGGAGGGCCCGAGCAGTTCTTC
TRBD2	NA	TRBV29-1	TRBJ2-1	CSVEGLARNEQFF	TGCAGCGTCGAAGGACTAGCACGCAATGAGCAGTTCTTC
NA	NA	TRBV5-1	TRBJ1-4	CARRAAGWDATNEKLFF	TGCGCCAGGCGCGCGGCAGGGTGGGATGCAACTAATGAAAAACTGTTTTTT
TRBD2	NA	TRBV5-6	TRBJ2-3	CASSLGLAGSTDTQYF	TGTGCCAGCAGCTTGGGACTAGCAGGGAGCACAGATACGCAGTATTTT
TRBD1	NA	TRBV28	TRBJ1-5	CASSLTGAVQPQHF	TGTGCCAGCAGTTTAACAGGGGCCGTCCAGCCCCAGCATTTT
NA	NA	TRBV28	TRBJ1-5	CASSSKKLARGQPQHF	TGTGCCAGCAGTTCCAAGAAACTCGCTAGGGGACAGCCCCAGCATTTT
NA	NA	TRBV13	TRBJ2-3	CASSLGYSTDTQYF	TGTGCCAGCAGCCTTGGTTATAGCACAGATACGCAGTATTTT
NA	NA	TRBV2	TRBJ2-6	CASSDTGANVLTF	TGTGCCAGCAGTGATACCGGGGCCAACGTCCTGACTTTC
NA	NA	TRBV7-3	TRBJ2-7	CASSLRRDSSEQYF	TGTGCCAGCAGCTTAAGGCGGGACTCTAGCGAGCAGTACTTC
NA	NA	TRBV18	TRBJ2-3	CASSPGITDTQYF	TGTGCCAGCTCACCGGGGATCACAGATACGCAGTATTTT
NA	NA	TRBV28	TRBJ2-1	CASRRGLNNEQFF	TGTGCCAGCAGGCGGGGCTTAAACAATGAGCAGTTCTTC